Shown below are 24 T cell receptor beta chains from a single sample sequenced in a study of identical twins. A single record per CDR3 protein comes from TCRdb applying MiXCR to the 5' RACE reads. The repertoire has 600,000 to 850,000 distinct CDR3 sequences, about 18% of them found once; the top ten carry about an eighth. The data were also submitted as part of a second study, on T cells expressing NK-cell markers.

Sequencing was carried out using PBMCs. These TCRs come from a woman in her late teens or twenties in good health.

This clonotype was picked up a small number of times. The rearrangement joins TRBV19 to TRBJ1-2, with unresolved D. CDR3 length: 14 residues. Deletions cut 7 bases from V and 4 bases from J, with 16 bases between. Per germline, CDR1 LNHDA and CDR2 SQIVND (reference sequence). The CDR3 sequence is CASIREPGSYGYTF. The DNA for the CDR3 is TGTGCCAGTATTAGGGAGCCCGGTTCCTATGGCTACACCTTC. Full variable domain (outside the CDR3, taken from reference TRBV19 and TRBJ1-2): DGGITQSPKYLFRKEGQNVTLSCEQNLNHDAMYWYRQDPGQGLRLIYYSQIVNDFQKGDIAEGYSVSREKKESFPLTVTSAQKNPTAFYLCASIREPGSYGYTFGSGTRLTVV.

The gene calls are TRBV7-8 and TRBJ2-1; D could derive from TRBD1 or TRBD2 (7 bases each). CDR3 length: 16 residues. The germline V and J ends were trimmed by 0 bases and 5 bases, with 14 bases remaining between them. Germline CDR1 and CDR2: SGHVS and FQNEAQ. CDR3 sequence (DNA): TGTGCCAGCAGCTTAGCTGCGGGGGACAGTAACAATGAGCAGTTCTTC. This sequence encodes CASSLAAGDSNNEQFF.

J is TRBJ2-2 and V is TRBV3-1; no clear D. This CDR3 contains 14 residues. The V gene lost 3 bases and the J gene lost 0 bases, with 5 bases spanning the gap. Germline lookup yields CDR1 LGHDT and CDR2 YNNKEL (reference sequence). The CDR3 region is CASSQFANTGELFF. The CDR3 DNA reads TGTGCCAGCAGCCAGTTCGCGAACACCGGGGAGCTGTTTTTT.

The chain combines TRBV5-4 with TRBJ1-2; the match to TRBD1 covers 8 bases. V shed 4 bases, J shed 2 bases, and the junction held 7 bases outside the gene matches. The CDR3 sequence is 15 residues long. CDR1 is SGHNT and CDR2 is YYREEE in the germline V gene (reference sequence). CDR3 loop: CASSQDRDPNYGYTF. CDR3 bases: TGTGCCAGCAGCCAGGACAGGGACCCAAACTATGGCTACACCTTC.

This clonotype was counted only a few times. Here the CDR3 DNA reads TGCAGTGCTAGACGGGGGACAGAAGTAAATGAGCAGTTCTTC. Translating gives CSARRGTEVNEQFF. The chain carries TRBV20-1 and TRBJ2-1, with D possibly matching TRBD1 (7 bases). V was clipped by 2 bases and J by 7 bases, with 15 bases between them. Germline CDR1 and CDR2: DFQATT and SNEGSKA (reference sequence). The CDR3 loop spans 14 amino acids.

In the case of this clonotype: A read error may produce the germline difference seen at one junction end. J is TRBJ2-3 and V is TRBV4-3, with 7 bases that match TRBD2. The CDR3 has 17 residues. Germline V gene data show CDR1 as LGHNA and CDR2 as YSLEER. The CDR3 loop is CDSSQSYGGTSTDTQYF. In DNA form, the CDR3 reads TGCGACAGCAGCCAAAGTTACGGGGGGACTAGCACAGATACGCAGTATTTT.

This clonotype was seen only a few times. The CDR3: CSAAGEAGGQLNEQFF. In DNA, the CDR3 is TGCAGTGCTGCCGGTGAAGCGGGGGGCCAACTAAATGAGCAGTTCTTC. The chain is built from TRBV20-1 and TRBJ2-1; the match to TRBD2 covers 9 bases. With 5 bases clipped from V and 7 bases from J, the junction kept 15 bases outside the gene matches. CDR1 is DFQATT and CDR2 is SNEGSKA in the germline V gene (reference sequence). CDR3 size: 16 residues.

This clonotype was seen only a few times. V and J are TRBV29-1 and TRBJ1-2; D unclear. V lost 7 bases and J 8 bases, leaving 14 bases between the germline ends. Germline CDR1 reads SQVTM; CDR2 reads ANQGSEA. CDR3 length: 11 residues. DNA of the CDR3: TGCAGCGCTGACGAGGGTTACGGCTACACCTTC. This encodes CSADEGYGYTF. The full variable domain, its missing parts supplied by reference TRBV29-1 and TRBJ1-2, is SAVISQKPSRDICQRGTSLTIQCQVDSQVTMMFWYRQQPGQSLTLIATANQGSEATYESGFVIDKFPISRPNLTFSTLTVSNMSPEDSSIYLCSADEGYGYTFGSGTRLTVV.

This clonotype was counted at least ten times. The rearrangement uses TRBV12-3 or TRBV12-4 and TRBJ2-2, with a possible D match to TRBD2 (6 bases). This CDR3 is built from 14 residues. V lost 5 bases and J lost 0, with 7 bases in between. The CDR3 is CASSGLPNTGELFF. CDR3 sequence (DNA): TGTGCCAGCAGTGGACTACCGAACACCGGGGAGCTGTTTTTT.

The gene calls are TRBV6-1 and TRBJ2-1; 7 nucleotides align to TRBD2. J gave up 0 bases and V 5 bases, and 10 bases lay outside the gene matches. The CDR3 is 17 residues long. The germline V gene has CDR1 MNHNS and CDR2 SASEGT. CDR3 region: CASSTPLRGSSYNEQFF. The CDR3 DNA sequence: TGTGCCAGCAGTACCCCTCTGCGGGGGAGCTCCTACAATGAGCAGTTCTTC.

This clonotype has a handful of counts. Germline is not matched at one junction end, which may reflect a read error. The chain carries TRBV6-1 and TRBJ2-4; D is unresolved. Germline V gene sequence: CDR1 MNHNS, CDR2 SASEGT. The CDR3 sequence is 13 residues long. The DNA for the CDR3 is TGTGCCAGCAGAGAAGGTCCCAAAAACATTCAGTACTTC. This sequence encodes CASREGPKNIQYF.

This clonotype was counted only a few times. The chain employs TRBV7-9 and TRBJ2-5; a weak D match, TRBD2 (5 bases). The CDR3 has 12 amino acids. Trimming cost V 6 bases and J 4 bases, with 9 bases left between them. CDR1 and CDR2 from the germline V gene are SEHNR and FQNEAQ (reference sequence). The CDR3 protein is CASRSGVETQYF. CDR3 nucleotide sequence: TGTGCCAGCAGGTCCGGGGTAGAGACCCAGTACTTC.

This clonotype showed up many times. The chain recombines TRBV20-1 with TRBJ1-1, with D tentatively TRBD1 (6 bases). The CDR3 contains 15 residues. Germline CDR1 DFQATT, CDR2 SNEGSKA (reference sequence). The V gene lost 6 bases and the J gene lost 0 bases, with 17 bases spanning the gap. DNA for the CDR3: TGCAGTGCGCCTAACAGGGCTTCACTGAACACTGAAGCTTTCTTT. It yields the protein CSAPNRASLNTEAFF.

As DNA, the CDR3 is TGCAGTGCTTCGGGACTAGAGCCCTCCTACAATGAGCAGTTCTTC. The encoded protein is CSASGLEPSYNEQFF. The V and J genes are TRBV20-1 and TRBJ2-1; 8 bases match TRBD2. Germline V lookup: CDR1 DFQATT, CDR2 SNEGSKA (reference sequence). The CDR3 consists of 15 residues. With V trimmed by 5 bases and J by 0 bases, 6 bases remained unmatched.

This clonotype was counted a few times. The chain uses TRBV4-3 and TRBJ2-1, with 12 bases fitting TRBD2. The germline gives CDR1 LGHNA, CDR2 YSLEER. Trimming cost V 2 bases and J 4 bases; bases outside gene matches: 12. This CDR3 comprises 19 residues. The CDR3 is CASSQRGLAGRGYYNEQFF. In DNA form, the CDR3 reads TGCGCCAGCAGCCAACGTGGACTAGCGGGACGGGGATATTACAATGAGCAGTTCTTC.

This clonotype was found a few times. The chain joins TRBV6-1 to TRBJ1-2; D gene unclear. Germline CDR1 is MNHNS and CDR2 is SASEGT. CDR3 length: 12 amino acids. The germline V and J ends were trimmed by 8 bases and 3 bases, with 10 bases remaining between them. The CDR3 here is CASEDGYYGYTF. As DNA, the CDR3 is TGTGCCAGCGAGGACGGATACTATGGCTACACCTTC.

This chain uses TRBV20-1 with TRBJ2-7; 8 bases line up with TRBD2. Trimming cost V 1 base and J 10 bases; bases outside gene matches: 9. The CDR3 contains 13 residues. Germline values: CDR1 DFQATT, CDR2 SNEGSKA (reference sequence). The CDR3 bases are TGCAGTGCTAGAGCCCAGATAGCGGGGACACAGTACTTC. Translated, it gives CSARAQIAGTQYF.

The table lists this clonotype with many counts. The rearrangement joins TRBV18 to TRBJ2-1; weak D call: TRBD2 (5 bases). The CDR3 runs 16 residues. The V end was cut by 0 bases, the J end by 7 bases, with 16 bases between. Germline CDR1 KGHSH, CDR2 LQKENI. CDR3 region: CASSPPADSPANEQFF. In DNA, the CDR3 is TGTGCCAGCTCACCACCGGCGGACTCCCCAGCAAATGAGCAGTTCTTC.

The chain combines TRBV20-1 with TRBJ2-7; TRBD1 aligns across 11 bases. Trimming took 4 bases from V and 0 from J; bases not matched to a gene: 2. The CDR3 contains 14 residues. Germline CDR1 is DFQATT and CDR2 is SNEGSKA (reference sequence). The CDR3 nucleotides are TGCAGTGCTATGGACAGGGGGCGCTCCTACGAGCAGTACTTC. Translating gives CSAMDRGRSYEQYF.

The J gene is TRBJ1-1, the V gene TRBV6-2 or TRBV6-3; D perhaps matches TRBD1 (5 bases). V shed 7 bases and J shed 1 base, with 13 bases lying between them. The CDR3 is 14 residues long. Germline loops: CDR1 MNHEY, CDR2 SVGEGT. DNA for the CDR3: TGTGCCAGCACTTTGCGGGGGACGAACACTGAAGCTTTCTTT. Translated, it gives CASTLRGTNTEAFF.

This clonotype came up a few times. V is TRBV7-9 and J is TRBJ2-5; D remains unclear. Germline lookup yields CDR1 SEHNR and CDR2 FQNEAQ (reference sequence). V shed 5 bases and J shed 5 bases, with 24 bases lying between them. CDR3 length: 17 amino acids. CDR3 sequence: CASSRGPRTSSRETQYF. In DNA, the CDR3 is TGTGCCAGCAGCCGAGGACCGCGTACCAGCTCTAGGGAGACCCAGTACTTC.

The chain links TRBV7-9 to TRBJ2-3; D call uncertain. V shed 3 bases and J shed 8 bases, with 21 bases lying between them. This CDR3 contains 16 residues. The V gene's germline CDR1 is SEHNR and CDR2 FQNEAQ (reference sequence). The CDR3, as DNA: TGTGCCAGCAGCTTGACGCGTAGGGCCTCCTGGGTTACGCAGTATTTT. It yields the protein CASSLTRRASWVTQYF. Based on the CDR3 plus reference TRBV7-9 and TRBJ2-3, the full variable domain is DTGVSQNPRHKITKRGQNVTFRCDPISEHNRLYWYRQTLGQGPEFLTYFQNEAQLEKSRLLSDRFSAERPKGSFSTLEIQRTEQGDSAMYLCASSLTRRASWVTQYFGPGTRLTVL.

In its sample, this clonotype was seen many times. The V call is TRBV7-9, the J call TRBJ2-7; 11 nucleotides match TRBD2. This CDR3 is 14 amino acids long. J was trimmed by 6 bases and V by 5 bases; bases with no gene match: 6. Looked up from germline, CDR1 is SEHNR and CDR2 is FQNEAQ (reference sequence). CDR3 nucleotide sequence: TGTGCCAGCAGCCCGGGACTAGCGGAAGTCGAGCAGTACTTC. Translating gives CASSPGLAEVEQYF.

Notes on this clonotype: The junction departs from the called germline gene at one end, perhaps through a read error. This rearrangement joins TRBV5-1 to TRBJ2-1; 9 bases map to TRBD2. The germline CDR1 and CDR2 sequences are SGHRS and YFSETQ. CDR3 length equals 17 residues. CDR3 coding DNA: TGCGCCAGCAGCTGGGGGATCGGTAGCGGGAGTAACAATGGGCAGTTCTTC. It is translated as CASSWGIGSGSNNGQFF.